A selection of T cell receptor beta chains follows, all from one sample in a study of low-dose radiotherapy and immunotherapy resistance in tumors. TCRdb ran MiXCR on the reads and lists one entry per CDR3 protein. The table records tens of thousands of distinct CDR3 sequences, more than 20% of them present only once. The source was PBMCs, collected after low-dose radiotherapy plus immunotherapy. The receptors come from a female donor with ovarian cancer. Both conserved end residues are part of each CDR3. The D gene is left open where the match is weak. Clone size is not always given. Where it is, it says once, few, many or a class for expanded clones.

v_call,clone_size,d_call,j_call,cdr3_aa,cdr3_nt
TRBV3-1,-,-,TRBJ2-1,CASSQSKARSYNEQFF,TGTGCCAGCAGCCAATCGAAGGCCCGCTCCTACAATGAGCAGTTCTTC
TRBV20-1,many,-,TRBJ1-6,CSANEYNGSPLHF,TGCAGTGCTAACGAGTATAATGGGTCACCCCTCCACTTT
TRBV9,many,TRBD2,TRBJ2-3,CASSVSGGHTSTDTQYF,TGTGCCAGCAGCGTATCGGGGGGTCACACTAGCACAGATACGCAGTATTTT
TRBV7-8,many,TRBD1,TRBJ1-6,CASSATGQFNSPLHF,TGTGCCAGCAGCGCTACGGGACAGTTTAATTCACCCCTCCACTTT
TRBV5-1,-,-,TRBJ2-2,CASRDSLGLGELFF,TGCGCCAGCAGGGACAGTCTTGGTCTCGGGGAGCTGTTTTTT
TRBV19,many,TRBD1,TRBJ1-5,CASSIGGQGWQPQHF,TGTGCCAGTAGTATAGGGGGACAGGGCTGGCAGCCCCAGCATTTT
TRBV23-1,many,-,TRBJ2-7,CASTPFAHGTLPYEQYF,TGCGCCAGCACCCCTTTCGCCCACGGGACACTACCTTACGAGCAGTACTTC
TRBV5-1,many,-,TRBJ2-5,CASTLGGSAETQYF,TGCGCCAGCACACTGGGAGGCTCCGCCGAGACCCAGTACTTC
TRBV5-1,many,TRBD2,TRBJ2-7,CASRISGSTYEQYF,TGCGCCAGCCGAATCAGCGGGAGTACCTACGAGCAGTACTTC
TRBV20-1,many,TRBD1,TRBJ2-1,CSASGRQGAFNEQFF,TGCAGTGCTAGTGGGCGACAGGGGGCATTCAATGAGCAGTTCTTC
TRBV10-3,many,TRBD2,TRBJ2-3,CATEGTSGGSTDTQYF,TGTGCCACCGAGGGTACTAGCGGGGGGAGCACAGATACGCAGTATTTT
TRBV5-1,-,TRBD2,TRBJ2-1,CASSLVTSGRNEQFF,TGCGCCAGCAGCTTGGTCACTAGCGGGCGCAATGAGCAGTTCTTC
TRBV18,many,-,TRBJ1-2,CASSPSPENYGYTF,TGTGCCAGCTCACCAAGCCCGGAAAACTATGGCTACACCTTC
TRBV6-2/TRBV6-3,few,-,TRBJ1-6,CASILGPREANSPLHF,-
TRBV6-2/TRBV6-3,many,-,TRBJ2-1,CASSYAPLGGPVYEQFF,TGTGCCAGCAGTTACGCCCCGTTAGGAGGGCCTGTGTATGAGCAGTTCTTC
TRBV7-3,many,TRBD1,TRBJ2-3,CASSGQGTDTQYF,TGTGCCAGCAGCGGACAGGGAACAGATACGCAGTATTTT
TRBV12-3/TRBV12-4,many,-,TRBJ1-6,CASRSGSSYNSPLHF,TGTGCCAGCAGAAGCGGGAGCTCCTATAATTCACCCCTCCACTTT
TRBV28,many,-,TRBJ2-5,CASSPLLARWGETQYF,TGTGCCAGCAGTCCCCTCCTAGCGCGGTGGGGGGAGACCCAGTACTTC
TRBV20-1,many,-,TRBJ2-2,CSARVWDTNTGELFF,TGCAGTGCTAGAGTTTGGGACACAAACACCGGGGAGCTGTTTTTT
TRBV5-1,-,TRBD1,TRBJ2-5,CASSSTGTGGIETQYF,TGCGCCAGCAGCTCGACCGGGACAGGGGGCATTGAGACCCAGTACTTC
TRBV4-3,many,-,TRBJ2-7,CASSQEGPGRGRYEQYF,TGCGCCAGCAGCCAAGAGGGGCCGGGTAGAGGAAGATACGAGCAGTACTTC
TRBV12-3/TRBV12-4,-,-,TRBJ2-1,CASSLGDQLSYNEQFF,TGTGCCAGCAGTTTAGGTGACCAACTGTCCTACAATGAGCAGTTCTTT
TRBV29-1,many,TRBD2,TRBJ2-5,CSVEGGGAETQYF,TGCAGCGTTGAGGGCGGGGGGGCAGAGACCCAGTACTTC
TRBV20-1,many,-,TRBJ2-7,CSATPDRYEQYF,TGCAGTGCAACACCTGACCGCTACGAGCAGTACTTC
TRBV20-1,many,-,TRBJ1-5,CSASRSSGGNQPQHF,TGCAGTGCTAGTCGCTCGAGTGGGGGCAATCAGCCCCAGCATTTT
TRBV28,many,TRBD2,TRBJ2-3,CASSSLAGEGDTQYF,TGTGCCAGCAGTTCTCTAGCGGGAGAGGGAGATACGCAGTATTTT